This TCR beta chain was recovered during a study of technical replicates of blood from several donors. This table comes from immunoSEQ multiplex PCR, and its TCRdb copy is limited to in-frame clones, with some not included. The sample records 79,000 or so clones, roughly 96% being singletons. Specimen: T cells isolated from PBMCs. The sequence derives from a human donor in good health.

The CDR3 here is CASSQALVIYNEQFF. The CDR3 nucleotides read TGTGCCAGCAGCCAAGCTCTAGTAATTTACAATGAGCAGTTCTTC. The chain has TRBV4-2 and TRBJ2-1; unclear D gene. The V and J ends lost 1 base and 4 bases respectively, with 11 bases between them. The germline gives CDR1 LGHNA, CDR2 YNFKEQ. This CDR3 contains 15 residues.